Described below is a single TCR beta chain sequence and its context. This record belongs to a study of blood T cell repertoires in COVID-19. About the study: Acute and convalescent COVID-19 specimens originated in the United States, Italy and Spain. Nucleic acid was either cDNA or gDNA, and it came from T cells, B-cell-depleted T cells, or PBMCs.

The V end was cut by 7 bases, the J end by 1 base, with 10 bases between. The CDR3 has 13 residues. The germline V gene encodes CDR1 MNHNY and CDR2 SVGAGI (reference sequence). In the original workflow: Researchers report that nucleated cell counts were estimated from reference gene primer amplification. Generated by immunoSEQ multiplex PCR, the TCRdb table keeps only in-frame clones and is missing some. V, J and clone size were drawn from that table, and D and trimming were deduced from the DNA. This sample carries 35,000 to 45,000 clones, about nine tenths of them seen once, and the ten largest clones take approximately 14%.

This TCR was recovered from a human donor in a cohort sampled during active COVID-19. Material: peripheral blood. This chain connects TRBV6-6 to TRBJ1-1, with D possibly matching TRBD1 (5 bases). The CDR3 nucleotides read TGTGCCAGCACCAGGGTCCCGAACACTGAAGCTTTCTTT. As protein: CASTRVPNTEAFF.